Below are 32 T cell receptor beta chains sequenced from a single sample in a study of cytomegalovirus exposure and HLA in healthy donors. A multiplex PCR was run with 60 Vbeta primers and 13 Jbeta primers. The repertoire was sequenced with immunoSEQ multiplex PCR; TCRdb's copy has only in-frame clones and lacks some. The sample gives around 210,000 clones, 80% to 85% of which show up once; 2.5% to 3% is in the top ten. The sample consisted of PBMCs. All receptors derive from a woman in her thirties or forties in good health and CMV-seronegative.

The table lists this clone with a count of one. In nucleotides, the CDR3 is TGCGCCAGCAGCCAAGGGCCTGTGGGAGGGATGAACATTCAGTACTTC. Translating it yields CASSQGPVGGMNIQYF. The V call is TRBV4-1, the J call TRBJ2-4; 7 positions agree with TRBD2. This CDR3 is built from 16 residues. V trimming: 1 base; J trimming: 7 bases; junction bases outside the gene matches: 10. Looked up from germline, CDR1 is MGHRA and CDR2 is YSYEKL.

V is TRBV9 and J is TRBJ2-7, with D possibly being TRBD2 (5 bases). The germline gives CDR1 SGDLS, CDR2 YYNGEE. The CDR3 has 15 amino acids. V lost 0 bases, J lost 0 bases, and 10 bases lay in between. For the CDR3, the DNA is TGTGCCAGCAGCGTAGGCCCGGGAAGCTCCTACGAGCAGTACTTC. Translated, it gives CASSVGPGSSYEQYF.

This chain uses TRBV7-3 with TRBJ2-5, with D possibly TRBD2 on 6 matching bases. Germline-derived CDR1 and CDR2 are SGHTA and FQGTGA. V was trimmed by 2 bases and J by 5 bases, leaving 9 bases between them. This CDR3 has 13 residues. CDR3 nucleotide sequence: TGTGCCAGCAGCTTAGGGACTCGTGAGACCCAGTACTTC. It yields the protein CASSLGTRETQYF.

Note on this clone: A read error may produce the germline difference seen at one junction end. The chain employs TRBV2 and TRBJ2-1; TRBD1 is a possible D gene (5 bases). This CDR3 is 15 amino acids long. The germline V gene encodes CDR1 SNHLY and CDR2 FYNNEI. The CDR3 spells CASSEGPGPYNEQFF. In DNA form, the CDR3 reads TGTGCCAGCAGCGAAGGACCAGGGCCCTACAATGAGCAGTTCTTC.

The rearrangement uses TRBV5-8 and TRBJ2-7; TRBD1 matches 7 bases. The germline V gene has CDR1 SGHTS and CDR2 YDEGEE. J was trimmed by 2 bases and V by 2 bases; bases with no gene match: 4. This CDR3 region has 14 residues. In nucleotides, the CDR3 is TGTGCCAGCAGCTTCACAGGGGTTCCCTACGAGCAGTACTTC. Translation gives CASSFTGVPYEQYF.

The chain uses TRBV5-1 and TRBJ2-7; TRBD2 matches at 8 bases. Germline loops: CDR1 SGHRS, CDR2 YFSETQ. The CDR3 extends over 15 amino acids. V lost 2 bases, J lost 4 bases, and 8 bases stayed unmatched. CDR3 in DNA: TGCGCCAGCAGCTTTGACCCAGCGGGAGAATACGAGCAGTACTTC. It codes for CASSFDPAGEYEQYF.

This chain joins TRBV19 and TRBJ2-7; 9 nucleotides align to TRBD2. V lost 4 bases to trimming and J lost 0 bases; unmatched junction nucleotides: 4. Looked up from germline, CDR1 is LNHDA and CDR2 is SQIVND (reference sequence). The CDR3 covers 15 residues. The CDR3 bases are TGTGCCAGTAGTAACCGACTAGCGGCCTCCTACGAGCAGTACTTC. It translates to CASSNRLAASYEQYF.

V gene TRBV10-3 combines with J gene TRBJ2-2, with 9 bases fitting TRBD1. Germline V lookup: CDR1 ENHRY, CDR2 SYGVKD. This CDR3 spans 18 amino acids. The junction had 16 bases not matched to a gene; V was cut back by 5 bases and J by 6 bases. This CDR3 is CAISTNTGQGNPAGELFF. Written as DNA, the CDR3 is TGTGCCATCAGTACTAATACCGGACAGGGGAACCCAGCCGGGGAGCTGTTTTTT.

The chain carries TRBV7-9 and TRBJ1-3, with a weak D call TRBD1 (5 bases). Germline-derived CDR1 and CDR2 are SEHNR and FQNEAQ (reference sequence). The CDR3 runs 15 residues. V was shortened by 5 bases and J by 0 bases, with 11 bases between the two germline ends. CDR3 loop: CASSHDSNSGNTIYF. For the CDR3, the DNA is TGTGCCAGCAGCCACGACAGTAACTCTGGAAACACCATATATTTT.

V is TRBV6-4 and J is TRBJ2-3; 12 bases match TRBD2. This CDR3 has 15 amino acids. J lost 3 bases, V lost 2 bases, and 0 bases had no gene match. CDR1 and CDR2 (germline): MRHNA, SNTAGT. Here the CDR3 reads CASSDGTSGTDTQYF. The CDR3 nucleotides are TGTGCCAGCAGTGACGGGACTAGCGGGACAGATACGCAGTATTTT.

The gene calls are TRBV7-9 and TRBJ2-1; 8 bases align to TRBD2. With 2 bases clipped from V and 7 bases from J, the junction kept 13 bases outside the gene matches. Per the germline V gene, CDR1 is SEHNR and CDR2 is FQNEAQ (reference sequence). CDR3 size: 17 residues. The CDR3 DNA follows: TGTGCCAGCAGCTTATATCCGGGAGGGCCAGGTGGAAATGAGCAGTTCTTC. This codes for CASSLYPGGPGGNEQFF.

The rearrangement uses TRBV5-1 and TRBJ2-1; 12 positions match TRBD1. The V gene's germline CDR1 is SGHRS and CDR2 YFSETQ. The CDR3 contains 15 residues. Trimming cost V 0 bases and J 8 bases; bases outside gene matches: 3. CDR3 coding DNA: TGCGCCAGCAGCTTGGCCGGGACAGGGGGCGATGAGCAGTTCTTC. Its translation is CASSLAGTGGDEQFF. Using reference TRBV5-1 and TRBJ2-1 for the parts outside the CDR3, the full variable domain is KAGVTQTPRYLIKTRGQQVTLSCSPISGHRSVSWYQQTPGQGLQFLFEYFSETQRNKGNFPGRFSGRQFSNSRSEMNVSTLELGDSALYLCASSLAGTGGDEQFFGPGTRLTVL.

CDR3 sequence reads: CASSPTLTSYEQYF. CDR3 nucleotide sequence: TGTGCCAGCAGTCCTACCTTAACCTCCTACGAGCAGTACTTC. The V and J genes are TRBV27 and TRBJ2-7; no clear D gene. Trimming pared 5 bases from V and 0 bases from J, leaving 11 bases between. The CDR3 consists of 14 residues. In germline, CDR1 is MNHEY, CDR2 SMNVEV (reference sequence).

The V and J genes are TRBV6-5 and TRBJ2-3; 8 bases agree with TRBD2. This CDR3 comprises 16 residues. Germline CDR1 is MNHEY and CDR2 is SVGAGI. The V and J ends lost 4 bases and 4 bases, in that order; junction bases with no gene match: 10. The CDR3 protein is CASSSRTSFFADTQYF. Written as DNA, the CDR3 is TGTGCCAGCAGTTCAAGGACTAGCTTTTTTGCAGATACGCAGTATTTT.

This clone was counted between two and nine times. This chain connects TRBV10-1 to TRBJ1-4, with D perhaps matching TRBD1 (5 bases). This CDR3 is 13 amino acids long. V shed 10 bases and J shed 8 bases, with 17 bases lying between them. Per germline, CDR1 WNHNN and CDR2 SYGVQD (reference sequence). The CDR3, as DNA: TGCGCCACCTCGGATCAGGGTCGGGAAAAACTGTTTTTT. Its protein product is CATSDQGREKLFF.

The V call is TRBV19, the J call TRBJ1-3; D gene ambiguous. Trimming took 8 bases from V and 0 from J, leaving 8 bases between them. Germline V gives CDR1 LNHDA, CDR2 SQIVND (reference sequence). This CDR3 comprises 13 residues. The CDR3 is CASEPGSGNTIYF. Written as DNA, the CDR3 is TGTGCCAGTGAACCAGGCTCTGGAAACACCATATATTTT. Together with reference TRBV19 and TRBJ1-3, the CDR3 gives the full variable domain: DGGITQSPKYLFRKEGQNVTLSCEQNLNHDAMYWYRQDPGQGLRLIYYSQIVNDFQKGDIAEGYSVSREKKESFPLTVTSAQKNPTAFYLCASEPGSGNTIYFGEGSWLTVV.

The chain combines TRBV5-4 with TRBJ1-1; TRBD1 might be the D (6 bases). CDR3 length equals 12 residues. V dropped 2 bases and J dropped 5 bases, with 7 bases sitting between them. Germline values: CDR1 SGHNT, CDR2 YYREEE (reference sequence). CDR3 nucleotides: TGTGCCAGCAGCTTCAGGGGTACTGAAGCTTTCTTT. Translated, it gives CASSFRGTEAFF.

The J gene is TRBJ1-5, the V gene TRBV30, with 8 bases lining up with TRBD1. Germline V gene sequence: CDR1 GTSNPN, CDR2 SVGIG (reference sequence). Unmatched junction bases numbered 3, after V lost 3 bases and J lost 2 bases. CDR3 length: 14 residues. CDR3 coding DNA: TGTGCCTGGAGATCAGGGGGCGGCAATCAGCCCCAGCATTTT. Translated, it gives CAWRSGGGNQPQHF.

V usage is TRBV6-1 and J usage is TRBJ2-1; D gene uncertain. The CDR3 runs to 17 residues. Per the germline V gene, CDR1 is MNHNS and CDR2 is SASEGT. V lost 4 bases and J 1 base, leaving 17 bases between the germline ends. The CDR3 loop reads CASSATYVSRSYNEQFF. In DNA form, the CDR3 reads TGTGCCAGCAGTGCGACATACGTTTCCCGATCCTACAATGAGCAGTTCTTC.

This clone was seen more than once but under ten times. V gene TRBV2 combines with J gene TRBJ2-1; 7 bases line up with TRBD1. Trimming at V came to 6 bases and at J to 2 bases, leaving 4 bases not matched to a gene. Per germline, CDR1 SNHLY and CDR2 FYNNEI. CDR3 size: 14 residues. CDR3 DNA: TGTGCCAGCAGCGCAGGGGGTACCTACAATGAGCAGTTCTTC. This translates into CASSAGGTYNEQFF.

V gene TRBV5-5 combines with J gene TRBJ2-3; a weak D match, TRBD1 (5 bases). This CDR3 is built from 15 residues. Germline V gene data show CDR1 as SGHKS and CDR2 as YYEKEE (reference sequence). Trimming removed 2 bases at V and 0 bases at J, with 10 bases between. CDR3 in DNA: TGTGCCAGCAGCTTCGCCAGGGCGAGCACAGATACGCAGTATTTT. Its translation: CASSFARASTDTQYF.

The chain links TRBV6-5 to TRBJ1-2, with D possibly being TRBD1 (6 bases). Between the trimmed V and J ends, which lost 5 bases and 7 bases, there was a span of 20 bases. Germline-derived CDR1 and CDR2 are MNHEY and SVGAGI. The CDR3 consists of 15 residues. In DNA, the CDR3 is TGTGCCAGCAGTCTCGTAAGACAGGCGGGTCGTGGCTACACCTTC. It translates to CASSLVRQAGRGYTF.

This chain links TRBV19 with TRBJ2-1, with 8 bases matching TRBD2. This CDR3 is built from 14 residues. The germline gives CDR1 LNHDA, CDR2 SQIVND (reference sequence). V lost 7 bases to trimming and J lost 0 bases; unmatched junction nucleotides: 2. The CDR3 here is CASTTSGSYNEQFF. The DNA for the CDR3 is TGTGCCAGTACTACTAGCGGCTCCTACAATGAGCAGTTCTTC. The full variable domain, completed using reference TRBV19 and TRBJ2-1, is DGGITQSPKYLFRKEGQNVTLSCEQNLNHDAMYWYRQDPGQGLRLIYYSQIVNDFQKGDIAEGYSVSREKKESFPLTVTSAQKNPTAFYLCASTTSGSYNEQFFGPGTRLTVL.

This chain joins TRBV7-6 and TRBJ2-3, with D maybe TRBD1 (5 bases). Germline V gene data show CDR1 as SGHVS and CDR2 as FNYEAQ. This CDR3 contains 16 residues. Trimming shortened V by 1 base and J by 2 bases, and 13 bases separated the two germline ends. CDR3 DNA sequence: TGTGCCAGCAGCTTAGATAGCCAGGGCATCACAGATACGCAGTATTTT. It encodes CASSLDSQGITDTQYF. The whole variable domain, filled in from reference TRBV7-6 and TRBJ2-3, reads GAGVSQSPRYKVTKRGQDVALRCDPISGHVSLYWYRQALGQGPEFLTYFNYEAQQDKSGLPNDRFSAERPEGSISTLTIQRTEQRDSAMYRCASSLDSQGITDTQYFGPGTRLTVL.

The genes are TRBV29-1 and TRBJ2-7; D ambiguous. Germline V CDR1 and CDR2: SQVTM, ANQGSEA. This CDR3 comprises 13 residues. V gave up 8 bases and J gave up 2 bases, with 16 bases separating them. The CDR3 here is CSSKEKSAYEQYF. In DNA form, the CDR3 reads TGCAGCTCCAAGGAGAAGTCGGCCTACGAGCAGTACTTC.

This clone was observed once. The chain recombines TRBV27 with TRBJ1-5, with 7 bases matching TRBD1. V lost 5 bases and J lost 6; bases outside the gene matches: 10. This CDR3 is 15 amino acids long. The germline V gene has CDR1 MNHEY and CDR2 SMNVEV (reference sequence). The CDR3: CASSQGDSLTQPQHF. CDR3 DNA: TGTGCCAGCAGTCAAGGGGACAGTTTAACTCAGCCCCAGCATTTT.

The V call is TRBV7-7, the J call TRBJ2-7, with D perhaps TRBD2 (5 bases). V dropped 2 bases and J dropped 5 bases, with 10 bases sitting between them. This CDR3 spans 13 amino acids. The germline V gene has CDR1 SSHAT and CDR2 FNYEAQ (reference sequence). The DNA of the CDR3 is TGTGCCAGCAGCTTAACTAGTGAAGACGAGCAGTACTTC. Its translation is CASSLTSEDEQYF.

Turning to this clone: The junction does not match germline at one end; this may be a read error. The J gene is TRBJ2-7, the V gene TRBV7-9, with D maybe TRBD2 (6 bases). CDR1 is SEHNR and CDR2 is FQNEAQ in the germline V gene (reference sequence). This CDR3 has 14 residues. The CDR3 region is CSSSLVTQAGEQYF. The CDR3 DNA follows: TGTTCCAGCAGCTTAGTCACGCAGGCGGGAGAGCAGTACTTC. Full variable domain (outside the CDR3, taken from reference TRBV7-9 and TRBJ2-7): DTGVSQNPRHKITKRGQNVTFRCDPISEHNRLYWYRQTLGQGPEFLTYFQNEAQLEKSRLLSDRFSAERPKGSFSTLEIQRTEQGDSAMYLCSSSLVTQAGEQYFGPGTRLTVT.

This sequence joins TRBV7-9 and TRBJ2-3, with D perhaps TRBD1 (6 bases). CDR1 and CDR2 (germline): SEHNR, FQNEAQ (reference sequence). Trimming cost V 3 bases and J 5 bases, with 12 bases left between them. The CDR3 has 14 residues. CDR3 in amino acids: CASSFAAGVDTQYF. The CDR3 DNA follows: TGTGCCAGCAGCTTCGCTGCAGGGGTAGATACGCAGTATTTT.

The chain combines TRBV27 with TRBJ1-2; no clear D gene. This CDR3 contains 13 residues. The V end lost 4 bases, the J end lost 2 bases, and 8 bases lay between the germline ends. Germline loops: CDR1 MNHEY, CDR2 SMNVEV (reference sequence). The CDR3 reads CASSSAGNYGYTF. The CDR3 nucleotides are TGTGCCAGCAGTTCGGCGGGCAACTATGGCTACACCTTC.

The rearrangement joins TRBV30 to TRBJ1-5; D may be TRBD1 (5 bases). Trimming took off 0 bases at V and 7 bases at J, with 10 bases between the two ends. Germline loops: CDR1 GTSNPN, CDR2 SVGIG (reference sequence). There are 13 residues in the CDR3. CDR3 sequence reads: CAWSVQGKQPQHF. In DNA, the CDR3 is TGTGCCTGGAGTGTGCAGGGTAAACAGCCCCAGCATTTT.

The chain couples TRBV2 to TRBJ1-4; D not resolved. Germline values: CDR1 SNHLY, CDR2 FYNNEI. CDR3 length equals 11 residues. Between the trimmed V and J ends, which lost 10 bases and 8 bases, there was a span of 11 bases. CDR3 sequence reads: CATSRGEKLFF. The CDR3 bases are TGTGCCACTTCACGGGGAGAAAAACTGTTTTTT.